This section outlines one T cell receptor beta chain sequence together with its context. Produced via immunoSEQ multiplex PCR; TCRdb's table is partial and in-frame only. The sample includes about 90,000 clones, around 85% of them seen just once. The germline gives CDR1 KGHSH, CDR2 LQKENI. Trimming removed 3 bases from V and 3 bases from J; junction bases left unmatched: 8. The CDR3 consists of 18 residues. Systemic immunosuppression or autoimmune disease history was grounds to exclude patients. The sample belongs to a study of OX40 agonist ivuxolimab in advanced cancers. Study at large: Patients were given ivuxolimab, an antibody that agonizes OX40 (CD134). Dose-escalation cases comprised hepatocellular carcinoma, melanoma, renal cell or head and neck cancer. There were three patients with partial responses, one having hepatocellular carcinoma and two cutaneous melanoma.

The sample consisted of CD4+ or CD8+ T cells sorted from blood, taken in a trial of the OX40 agonist ivuxolimab. The TCR was taken from an adult with an advanced solid tumor such as melanoma, head and neck, liver or kidney cancer. The J gene is TRBJ2-3, the V gene TRBV18; 14 bases map to TRBD2. CDR3 bases: TGTGCCAGCTCACCGGTGGGGACTAGCGGGAGTATAACAGATACGCAGTATTTT. It translates to CASSPVGTSGSITDTQYF.